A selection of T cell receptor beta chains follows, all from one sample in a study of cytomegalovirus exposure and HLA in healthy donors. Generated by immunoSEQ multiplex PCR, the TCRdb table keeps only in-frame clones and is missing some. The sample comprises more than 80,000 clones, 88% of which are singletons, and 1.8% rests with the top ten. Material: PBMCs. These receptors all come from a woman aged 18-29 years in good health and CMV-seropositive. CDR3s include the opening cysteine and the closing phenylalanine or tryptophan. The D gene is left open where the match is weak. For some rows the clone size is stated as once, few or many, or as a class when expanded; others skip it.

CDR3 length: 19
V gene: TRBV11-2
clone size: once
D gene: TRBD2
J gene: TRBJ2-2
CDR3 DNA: TGTGCCAGCAGCTTTCAGGGGTGGGGACTAGCGGGGGGGCCCGGGGAGCTGTTTTTT
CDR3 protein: CASSFQGWGLAGGPGELFF

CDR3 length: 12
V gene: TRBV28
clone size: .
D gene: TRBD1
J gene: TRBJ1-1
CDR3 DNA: TGTGCCAGCAGCACAGGGGGAACTGAAGCTTTCTTT
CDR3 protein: CASSTGGTEAFF

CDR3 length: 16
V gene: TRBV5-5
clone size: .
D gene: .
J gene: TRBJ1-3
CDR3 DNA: TGTGCCAGCAGCTTGGAAAGGGGGACAACTGGAAACACCATATATTTT
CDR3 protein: CASSLERGTTGNTIYF

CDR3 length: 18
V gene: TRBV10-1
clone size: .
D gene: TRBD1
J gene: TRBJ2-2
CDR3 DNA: TGCGCCAGCAGCGGTCAGGGGGCGAACCCCGCGAACACCGGGGAGCTGTTTTTT
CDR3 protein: CASSGQGANPANTGELFF

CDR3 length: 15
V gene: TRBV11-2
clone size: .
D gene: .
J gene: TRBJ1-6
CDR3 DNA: TGTGCCAGCAGCCCTGAGACAGGTCTTAATTCACCCCTCCACTTT
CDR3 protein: CASSPETGLNSPLHF

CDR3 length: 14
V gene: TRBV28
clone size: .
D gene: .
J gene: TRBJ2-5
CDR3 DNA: TGTGCCAGCAGACCGGGACTCCACATCCAGACCCAGTACTTC
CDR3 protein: CASRPGLHIQTQYF

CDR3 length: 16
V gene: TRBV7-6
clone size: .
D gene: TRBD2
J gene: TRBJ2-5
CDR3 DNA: TGTGCCAGCAGCTCGAGACTAGCGGGGGGGAGGGAGACCCAGTACTTC
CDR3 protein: CASSSRLAGGRETQYF

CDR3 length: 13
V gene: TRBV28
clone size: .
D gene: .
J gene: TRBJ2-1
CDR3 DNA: TGTGCCAGCAGTTTTGCGACCTACAATGAGCAGTTCTTC
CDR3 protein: CASSFATYNEQFF

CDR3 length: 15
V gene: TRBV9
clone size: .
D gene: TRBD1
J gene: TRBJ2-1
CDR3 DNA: TGTGCCAGCAGCGTAGCCTCGGGACAGGGTAATGAGCAGTTCTTC
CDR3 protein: CASSVASGQGNEQFF

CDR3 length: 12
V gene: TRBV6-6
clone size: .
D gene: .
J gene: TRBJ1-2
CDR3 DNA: TGTGCCGCCATGGGGCAGGGAAATGGCTACACCTTC
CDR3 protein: CAAMGQGNGYTF

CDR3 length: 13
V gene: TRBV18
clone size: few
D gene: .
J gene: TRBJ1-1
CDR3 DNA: TGTGCCAGCTCACCAACGGGGAACACTGAAGCTTTCTTT
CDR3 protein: CASSPTGNTEAFF

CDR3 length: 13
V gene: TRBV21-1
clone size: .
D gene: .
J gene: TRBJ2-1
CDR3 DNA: TGTGCCAGACGACTAGTTTGGGGGAATGAGCAGTTCTTC
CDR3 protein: CARRLVWGNEQFF

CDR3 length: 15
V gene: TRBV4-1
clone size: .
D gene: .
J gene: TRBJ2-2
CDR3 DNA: TGCGCCAGCAGCCCATCAGGGCGTCGCACCGGGGAGCTGTTTTTT
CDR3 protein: CASSPSGRRTGELFF

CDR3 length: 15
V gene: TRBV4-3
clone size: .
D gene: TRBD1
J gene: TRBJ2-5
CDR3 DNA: TGCGCCAGCAGCCAACTCCGGGACAGGGGAGAGACCCAGTACTTC
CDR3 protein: CASSQLRDRGETQYF

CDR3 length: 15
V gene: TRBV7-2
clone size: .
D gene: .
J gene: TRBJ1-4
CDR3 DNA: TGTGCCAGCAGCTTATCTGCCGGGGATAATGAAAAACTGTTTTTT
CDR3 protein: CASSLSAGDNEKLFF

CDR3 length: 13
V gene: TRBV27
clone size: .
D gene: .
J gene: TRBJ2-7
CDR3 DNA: TGTGCCAGCAGTTTATCCAGTTTCTACGAGCAGTACTTC
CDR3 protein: CASSLSSFYEQYF

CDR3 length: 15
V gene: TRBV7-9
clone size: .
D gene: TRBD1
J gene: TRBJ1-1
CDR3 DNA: TGTGCCAGCAGCCCGGGGGACAGGGTTTTCACTGAAGCTTTCTTT
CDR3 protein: CASSPGDRVFTEAFF

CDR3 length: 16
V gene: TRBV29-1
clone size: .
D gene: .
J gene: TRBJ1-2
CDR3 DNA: TGCAGCGTTGAATCAGAGCAGGGAGGGGCTGGATATGGCTACACCTTC
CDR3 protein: CSVESEQGGAGYGYTF

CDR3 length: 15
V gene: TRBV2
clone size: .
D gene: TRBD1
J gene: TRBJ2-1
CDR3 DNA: TGTGCCAGCAGTGGGGACAGGGGGTCCTACAATGAGCAGTTCTTC
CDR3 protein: CASSGDRGSYNEQFF

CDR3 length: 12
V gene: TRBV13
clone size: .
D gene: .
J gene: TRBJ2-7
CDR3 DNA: TGTGCCAGCAGCTCCTCCTCCTACGAGCAGTACTTC
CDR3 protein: CASSSSSYEQYF

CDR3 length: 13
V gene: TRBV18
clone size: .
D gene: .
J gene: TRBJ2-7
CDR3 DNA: TGTGCCAGCTCACCGCGGGGTGACTACGAGCAGTACTTC
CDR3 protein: CASSPRGDYEQYF

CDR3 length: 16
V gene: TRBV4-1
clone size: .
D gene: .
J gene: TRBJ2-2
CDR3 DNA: TGCGCCAGCAGCCAAGAGGCCAGGGCGAACACCGGGGAGCTGTTTTTT
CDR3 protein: CASSQEARANTGELFF

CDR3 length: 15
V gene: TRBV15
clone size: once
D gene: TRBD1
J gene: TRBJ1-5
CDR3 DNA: TGTGCCACCAGTATGGACAGGGGTCCCTCGCAGCCCCAGCATTTT
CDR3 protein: CATSMDRGPSQPQHF

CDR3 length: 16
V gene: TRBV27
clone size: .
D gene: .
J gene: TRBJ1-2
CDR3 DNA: TGTGCCAGCAGTTTAGTGGGGGGGGGCAGGAACTATGGCTACACCTTC
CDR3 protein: CASSLVGGGRNYGYTF

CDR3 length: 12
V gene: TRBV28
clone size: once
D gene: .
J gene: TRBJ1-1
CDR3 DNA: TGTGCCAGCAGACAGGACCTAAAGAAGGCTTTCTTT
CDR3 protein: CASRQDLKKAFF

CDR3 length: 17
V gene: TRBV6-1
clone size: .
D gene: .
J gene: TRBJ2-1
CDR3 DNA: TGTGCCAGCAGTGAAGCGGTAGGGGGGGCCTTTTACAATGAGCAGTTCTTC
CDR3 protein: CASSEAVGGAFYNEQFF

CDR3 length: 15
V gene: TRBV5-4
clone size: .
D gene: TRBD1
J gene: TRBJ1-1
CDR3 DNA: TGTGCCAGCCGAGGGGGACAGGTTGGGGACACTGAAGCTTTCTTT
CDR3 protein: CASRGGQVGDTEAFF